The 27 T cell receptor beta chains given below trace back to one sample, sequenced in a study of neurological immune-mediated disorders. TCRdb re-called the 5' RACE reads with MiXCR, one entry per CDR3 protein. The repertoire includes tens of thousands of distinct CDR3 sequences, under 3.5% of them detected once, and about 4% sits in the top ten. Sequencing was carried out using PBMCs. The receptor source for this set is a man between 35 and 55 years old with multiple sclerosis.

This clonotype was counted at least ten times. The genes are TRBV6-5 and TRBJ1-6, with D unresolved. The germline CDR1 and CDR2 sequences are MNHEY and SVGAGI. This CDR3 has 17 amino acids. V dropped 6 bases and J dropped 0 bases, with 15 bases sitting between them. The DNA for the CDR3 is TGTGCCAGCAGCCGTGGAGTCCAGAGCTCCTATAATTCACCCCTCCACTTT. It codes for CASSRGVQSSYNSPLHF.

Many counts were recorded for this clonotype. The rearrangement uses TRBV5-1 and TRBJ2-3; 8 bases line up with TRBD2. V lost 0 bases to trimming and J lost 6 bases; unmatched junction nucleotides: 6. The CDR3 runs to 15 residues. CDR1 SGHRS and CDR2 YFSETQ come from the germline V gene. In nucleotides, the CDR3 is TGCGCCAGCAGCTTGGGGAGCGGGAGAGAGGATACGCAGTATTTT. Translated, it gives CASSLGSGREDTQYF.

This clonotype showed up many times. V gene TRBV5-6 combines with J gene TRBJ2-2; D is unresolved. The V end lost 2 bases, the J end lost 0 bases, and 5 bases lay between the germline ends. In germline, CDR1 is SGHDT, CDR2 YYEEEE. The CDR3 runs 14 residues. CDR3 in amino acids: CASSFASNTGELFF. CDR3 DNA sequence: TGTGCCAGCAGCTTTGCATCGAACACCGGGGAGCTGTTTTTT.

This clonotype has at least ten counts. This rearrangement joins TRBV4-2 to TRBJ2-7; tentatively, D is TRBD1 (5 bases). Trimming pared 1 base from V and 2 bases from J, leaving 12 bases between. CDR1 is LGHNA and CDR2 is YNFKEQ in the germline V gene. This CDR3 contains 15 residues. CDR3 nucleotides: TGTGCCAGCAGCCAAGGCAGGGCCCTTACCTACGAGCAGTACTTC. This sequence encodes CASSQGRALTYEQYF.

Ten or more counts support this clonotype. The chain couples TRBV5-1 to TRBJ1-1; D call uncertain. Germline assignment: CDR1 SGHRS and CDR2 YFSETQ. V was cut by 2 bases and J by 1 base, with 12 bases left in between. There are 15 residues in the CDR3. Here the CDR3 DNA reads TGCGCCAGCAGCTTTGGCTACAGTAAGAACACTGAAGCTTTCTTT. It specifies CASSFGYSKNTEAFF.

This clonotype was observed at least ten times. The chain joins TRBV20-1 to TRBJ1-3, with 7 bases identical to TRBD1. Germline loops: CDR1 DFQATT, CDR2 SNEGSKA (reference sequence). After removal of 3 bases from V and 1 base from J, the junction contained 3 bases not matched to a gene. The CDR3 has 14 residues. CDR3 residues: CSARQGGSGNTIYF. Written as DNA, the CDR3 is TGCAGTGCTAGGCAGGGGGGGTCTGGAAACACCATATATTTT.

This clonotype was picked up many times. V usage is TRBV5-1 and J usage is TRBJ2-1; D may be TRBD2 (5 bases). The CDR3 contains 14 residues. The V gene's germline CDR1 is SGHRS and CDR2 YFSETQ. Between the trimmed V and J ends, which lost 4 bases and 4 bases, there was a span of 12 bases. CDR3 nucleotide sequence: TGCGCCAGCAGCCGGGGAGCTGGGTACAATGAGCAGTTCTTC. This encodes CASSRGAGYNEQFF.

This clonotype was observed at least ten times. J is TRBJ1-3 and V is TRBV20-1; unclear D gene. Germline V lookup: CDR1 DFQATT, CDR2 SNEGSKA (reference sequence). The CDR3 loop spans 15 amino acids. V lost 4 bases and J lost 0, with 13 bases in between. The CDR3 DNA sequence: TGCAGTGCTACTGACCGACCGGACTCTGGAAACACCATATATTTT. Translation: CSATDRPDSGNTIYF.

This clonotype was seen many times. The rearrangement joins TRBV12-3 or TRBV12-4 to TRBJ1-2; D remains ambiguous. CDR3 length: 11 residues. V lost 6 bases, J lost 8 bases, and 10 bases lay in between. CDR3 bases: TGTGCCAGCAGCCAAGGGTTCGGCTACACCTTC. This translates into CASSQGFGYTF.

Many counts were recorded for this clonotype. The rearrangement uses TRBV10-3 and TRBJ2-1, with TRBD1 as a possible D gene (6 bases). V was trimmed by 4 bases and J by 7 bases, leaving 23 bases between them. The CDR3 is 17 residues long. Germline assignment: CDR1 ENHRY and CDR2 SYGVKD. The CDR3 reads CAISGSQAPRGSNEQFF. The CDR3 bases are TGTGCCATCAGTGGAAGCCAGGCACCGAGGGGGAGTAATGAGCAGTTCTTC.

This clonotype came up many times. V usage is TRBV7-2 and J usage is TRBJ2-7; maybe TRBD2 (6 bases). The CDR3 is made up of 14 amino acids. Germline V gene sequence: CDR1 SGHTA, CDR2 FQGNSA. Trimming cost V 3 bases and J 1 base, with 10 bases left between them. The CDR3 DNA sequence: TGTGCCAGCAGCTTCGCGGGATTATCCTACGAGCAGTACTTC. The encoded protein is CASSFAGLSYEQYF.

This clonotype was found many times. CDR3: CASSLSTGPYEQYF. The CDR3 bases are TGTGCCAGCAGCTTATCCACTGGCCCCTACGAGCAGTACTTC. The chain employs TRBV7-9 and TRBJ2-7; D ambiguous. The V end lost 2 bases, the J end lost 2 bases, and 10 bases lay between the germline ends. CDR3 length equals 14 residues. The germline CDR1 and CDR2 sequences are SEHNR and FQNEAQ (reference sequence).

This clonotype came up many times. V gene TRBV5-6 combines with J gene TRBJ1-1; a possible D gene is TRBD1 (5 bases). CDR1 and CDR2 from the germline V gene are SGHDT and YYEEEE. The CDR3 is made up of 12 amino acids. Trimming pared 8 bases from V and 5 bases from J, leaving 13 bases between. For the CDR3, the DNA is TGTGCCAGTCATCAGGGAGTTACTGAAGCTTTCTTT. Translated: CASHQGVTEAFF.

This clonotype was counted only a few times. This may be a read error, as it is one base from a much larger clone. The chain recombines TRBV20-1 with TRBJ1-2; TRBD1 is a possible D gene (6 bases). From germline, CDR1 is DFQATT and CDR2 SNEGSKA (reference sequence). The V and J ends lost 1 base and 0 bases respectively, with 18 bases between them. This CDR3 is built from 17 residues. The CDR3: CSARARGKADPNYGYTF. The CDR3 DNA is TGCAGTGCTAGAGCAAGGGGGAAAGCGGATCCTAACTATGGCTACACCTTC.

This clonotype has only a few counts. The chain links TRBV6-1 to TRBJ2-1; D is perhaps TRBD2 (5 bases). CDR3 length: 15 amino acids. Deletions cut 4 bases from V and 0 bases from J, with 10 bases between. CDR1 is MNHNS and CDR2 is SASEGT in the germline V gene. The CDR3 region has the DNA TGTGCCAGCAGTGGCATAGGAGGCTCCTACAATGAGCAGTTCTTC. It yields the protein CASSGIGGSYNEQFF.

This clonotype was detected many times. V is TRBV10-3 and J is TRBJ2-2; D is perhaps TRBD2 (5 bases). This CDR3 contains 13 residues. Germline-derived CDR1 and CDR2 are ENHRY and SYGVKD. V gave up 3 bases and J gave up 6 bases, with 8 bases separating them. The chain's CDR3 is CAISDGNPGELFF. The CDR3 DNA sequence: TGTGCCATCAGTGACGGGAATCCCGGGGAGCTGTTTTTT.

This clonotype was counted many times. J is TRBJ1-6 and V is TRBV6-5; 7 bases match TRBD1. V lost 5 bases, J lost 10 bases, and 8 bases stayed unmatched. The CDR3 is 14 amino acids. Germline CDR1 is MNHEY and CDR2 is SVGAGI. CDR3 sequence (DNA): TGTGCCAGCAGTGGTCGACAGGGTGGCTCACCCCTCCACTTT. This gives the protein CASSGRQGGSPLHF.

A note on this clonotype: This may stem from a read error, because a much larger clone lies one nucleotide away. The CDR3 nucleotides are TGTGCCAGCAGCCACCGGTGGGGGGAAGCCTATGGCTACACCTTC. The encoded protein is CASSHRWGEAYGYTF. V usage is TRBV7-9 and J usage is TRBJ1-2; D might be TRBD1 (5 bases). V lost 5 bases and J lost 4, with 17 bases in between. This CDR3 region has 15 residues. Germline values: CDR1 SEHNR, CDR2 FQNEAQ (reference sequence).

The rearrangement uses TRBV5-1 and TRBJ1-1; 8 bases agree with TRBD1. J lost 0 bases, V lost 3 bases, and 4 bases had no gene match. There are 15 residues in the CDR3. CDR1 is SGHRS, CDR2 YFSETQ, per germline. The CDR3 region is CASSSSGQVNTEAFF. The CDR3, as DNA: TGCGCCAGCAGCTCATCGGGACAGGTGAACACTGAAGCTTTCTTT. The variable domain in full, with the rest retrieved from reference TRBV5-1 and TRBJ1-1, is KAGVTQTPRYLIKTRGQQVTLSCSPISGHRSVSWYQQTPGQGLQFLFEYFSETQRNKGNFPGRFSGRQFSNSRSEMNVSTLELGDSALYLCASSSSGQVNTEAFFGQGTRLTVV.

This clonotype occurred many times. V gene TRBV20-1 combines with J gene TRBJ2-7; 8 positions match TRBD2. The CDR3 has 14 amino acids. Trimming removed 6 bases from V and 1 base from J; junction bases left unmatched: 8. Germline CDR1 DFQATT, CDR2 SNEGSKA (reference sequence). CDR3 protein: CSATLAGPSYEQYF. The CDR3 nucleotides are TGCAGTGCAACTCTAGCGGGCCCATCCTACGAGCAGTACTTC.

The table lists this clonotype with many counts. The chain's CDR3 is CASSLGSTNEKLFF. In DNA, the CDR3 is TGCGCCAGCAGCTTGGGATCAACTAATGAAAAACTGTTTTTT. This chain uses TRBV5-1 with TRBJ1-4; D is unresolved. From germline, CDR1 is SGHRS and CDR2 YFSETQ. The CDR3 extends over 14 amino acids. V dropped 0 bases and J dropped 0 bases, with 3 bases sitting between them.

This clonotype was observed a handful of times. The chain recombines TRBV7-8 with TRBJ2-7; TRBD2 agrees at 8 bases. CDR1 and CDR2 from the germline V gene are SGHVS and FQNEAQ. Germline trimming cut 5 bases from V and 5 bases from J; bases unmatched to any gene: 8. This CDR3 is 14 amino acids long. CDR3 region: CASSPPGTRDEQYF. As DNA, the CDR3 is TGTGCCAGCAGCCCCCCGGGGACTAGAGACGAGCAGTACTTC.

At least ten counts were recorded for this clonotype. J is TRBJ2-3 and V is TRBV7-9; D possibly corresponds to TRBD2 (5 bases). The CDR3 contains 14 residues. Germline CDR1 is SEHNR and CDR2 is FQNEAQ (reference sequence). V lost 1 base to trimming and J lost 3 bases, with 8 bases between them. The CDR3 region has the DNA TGTGCCAGCAGCTTAGTGTCGGGAACAGATACGCAGTATTTT. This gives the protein CASSLVSGTDTQYF.

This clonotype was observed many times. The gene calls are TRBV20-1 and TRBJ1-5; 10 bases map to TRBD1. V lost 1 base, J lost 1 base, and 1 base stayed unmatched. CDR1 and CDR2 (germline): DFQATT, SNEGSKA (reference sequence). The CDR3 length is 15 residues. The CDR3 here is CSARGQGASNQPQHF. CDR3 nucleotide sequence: TGCAGTGCTAGAGGACAGGGGGCCAGCAATCAGCCCCAGCATTTT.

CDR3 bases: TGTGCCAGCTCACCCCGGGCGGGGGGGAGCAATCAGCCCCAGCATTTT. Translated: CASSPRAGGSNQPQHF. The chain joins TRBV18 to TRBJ1-5, with D possibly matching TRBD1 (5 bases). CDR1 is KGHSH, CDR2 LQKENI, per germline. This CDR3 comprises 16 residues. V was trimmed by 3 bases and J by 1 base, leaving 13 bases between them. Drawing the rest from reference TRBV18 and TRBJ1-5, the complete variable domain is NAGVMQNPRHLVRRRGQEARLRCSPMKGHSHVYWYRQLPEEGLKFMVYLQKENIIDESGMPKERFSAEFPKEGPSILRIQQVVRGDSAAYFCASSPRAGGSNQPQHFGDGTRLSIL.

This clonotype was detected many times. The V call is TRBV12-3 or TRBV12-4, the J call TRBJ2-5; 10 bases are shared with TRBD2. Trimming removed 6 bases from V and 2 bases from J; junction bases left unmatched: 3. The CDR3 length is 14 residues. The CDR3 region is CASRSGGVQETQYF. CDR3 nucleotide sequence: TGTGCCAGCAGAAGCGGGGGGGTGCAAGAGACCCAGTACTTC.

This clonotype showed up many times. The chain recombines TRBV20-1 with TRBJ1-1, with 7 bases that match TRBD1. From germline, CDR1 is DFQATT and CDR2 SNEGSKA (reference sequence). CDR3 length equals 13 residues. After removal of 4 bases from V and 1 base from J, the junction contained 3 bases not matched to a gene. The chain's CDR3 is CSANRGGNTEAFF. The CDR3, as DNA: TGCAGTGCTAACAGGGGAGGGAACACTGAAGCTTTCTTT.